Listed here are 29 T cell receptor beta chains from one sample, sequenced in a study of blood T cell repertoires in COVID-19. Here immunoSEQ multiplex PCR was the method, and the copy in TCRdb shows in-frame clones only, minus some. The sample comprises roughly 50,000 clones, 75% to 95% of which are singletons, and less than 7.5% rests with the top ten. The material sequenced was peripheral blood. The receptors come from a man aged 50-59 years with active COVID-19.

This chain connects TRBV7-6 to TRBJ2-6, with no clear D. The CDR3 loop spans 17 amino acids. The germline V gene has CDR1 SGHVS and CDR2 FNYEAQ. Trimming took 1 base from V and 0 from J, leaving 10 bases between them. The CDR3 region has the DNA TGTGCCAGCAGCTTAGTGGCGGCAAACTCTGGGGCCAACGTCCTGACTTTC. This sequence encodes CASSLVAANSGANVLTF.

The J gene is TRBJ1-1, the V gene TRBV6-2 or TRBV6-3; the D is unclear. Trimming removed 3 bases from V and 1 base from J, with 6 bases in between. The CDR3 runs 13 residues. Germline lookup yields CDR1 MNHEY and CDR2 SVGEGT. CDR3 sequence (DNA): TGTGCCAGCAGTTATACGGGGAACACTGAAGCTTTCTTT. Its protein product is CASSYTGNTEAFF.

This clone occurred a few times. This CDR3 is CASSLDSRSLYEQYF. The CDR3 DNA follows: TGCGCCAGCAGCTTGGATTCAAGATCACTCTACGAGCAGTACTTC. The chain links TRBV5-1 to TRBJ2-7; D unresolved. Germline assignment: CDR1 SGHRS and CDR2 YFSETQ. The CDR3 extends over 15 amino acids. V was pared by 0 bases and J by 3 bases, with 13 bases between.

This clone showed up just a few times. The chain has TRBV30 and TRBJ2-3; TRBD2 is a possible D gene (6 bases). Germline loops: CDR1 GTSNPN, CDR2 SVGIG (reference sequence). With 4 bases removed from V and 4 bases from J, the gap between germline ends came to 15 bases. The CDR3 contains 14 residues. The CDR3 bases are TGTGCCTGGACCCACGGGAGAGAGGCAGATACGCAGTATTTT. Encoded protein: CAWTHGREADTQYF. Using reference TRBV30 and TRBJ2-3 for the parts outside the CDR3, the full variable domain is SQTIHQWPATLVQPVGSPLSLECTVEGTSNPNLYWYRQAAGRGLQLLFYSVGIGQISSEVPQNLSASRPQDRQFILSSKKLLLSDSGFYLCAWTHGREADTQYFGPGTRLTVL.

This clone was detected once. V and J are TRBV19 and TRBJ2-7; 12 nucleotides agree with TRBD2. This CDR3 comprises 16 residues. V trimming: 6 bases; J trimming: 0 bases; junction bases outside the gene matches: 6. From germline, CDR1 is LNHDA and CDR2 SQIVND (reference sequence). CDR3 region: CASSWTSGISSYEQYF. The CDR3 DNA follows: TGTGCCAGTAGCTGGACTAGCGGGATTAGCTCCTACGAGCAGTACTTC.

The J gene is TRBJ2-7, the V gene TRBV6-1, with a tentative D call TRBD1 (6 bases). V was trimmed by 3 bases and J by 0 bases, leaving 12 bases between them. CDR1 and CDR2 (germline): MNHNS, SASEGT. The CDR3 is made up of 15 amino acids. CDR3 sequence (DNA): TGTGCCAGCAGTGAGAGGGACAACGACTCCTACGAGCAGTACTTC. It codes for CASSERDNDSYEQYF.

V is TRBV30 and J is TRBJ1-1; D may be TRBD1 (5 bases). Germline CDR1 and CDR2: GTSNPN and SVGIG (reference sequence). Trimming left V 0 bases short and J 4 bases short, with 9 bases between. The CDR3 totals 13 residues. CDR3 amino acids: CAWSVGGSTEAFF. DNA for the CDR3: TGTGCCTGGAGTGTGGGGGGTTCCACTGAAGCTTTCTTT.

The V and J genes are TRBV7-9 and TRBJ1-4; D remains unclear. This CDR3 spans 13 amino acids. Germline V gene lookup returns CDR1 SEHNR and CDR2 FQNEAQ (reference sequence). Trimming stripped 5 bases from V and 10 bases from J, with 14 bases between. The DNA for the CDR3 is TGTGCCAGCAGCCGGGCGGCGGCGGGAAAACTGTTTTTT. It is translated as CASSRAAAGKLFF.

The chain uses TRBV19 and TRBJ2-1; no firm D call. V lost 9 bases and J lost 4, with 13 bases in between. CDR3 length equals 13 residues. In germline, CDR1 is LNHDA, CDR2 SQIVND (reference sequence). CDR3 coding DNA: TGTGCCAGCCAAGCCGTCCCGTACAATGAGCAGTTCTTC. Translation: CASQAVPYNEQFF.

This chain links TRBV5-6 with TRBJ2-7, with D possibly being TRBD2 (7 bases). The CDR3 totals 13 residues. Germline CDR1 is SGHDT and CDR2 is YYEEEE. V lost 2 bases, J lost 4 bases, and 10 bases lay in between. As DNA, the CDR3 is TGTGCCAGCAGCTTACAGGGAGGGTACGAGCAGTACTTC. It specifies CASSLQGGYEQYF. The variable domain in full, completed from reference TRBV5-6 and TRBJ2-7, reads DAGVTQSPTHLIKTRGQQVTLRCSPKSGHDTVSWYQQALGQGPQFIFQYYEEEERQRGNFPDRFSGHQFPNYSSELNVNALLLGDSALYLCASSLQGGYEQYFGPGTRLTVT.

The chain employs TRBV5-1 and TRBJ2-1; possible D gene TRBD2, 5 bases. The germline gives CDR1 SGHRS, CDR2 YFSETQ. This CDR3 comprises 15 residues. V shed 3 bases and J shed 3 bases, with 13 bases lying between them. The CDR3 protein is CASSSVGVNYNEQFF. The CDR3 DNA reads TGCGCCAGCAGCTCTGTGGGAGTTAACTACAATGAGCAGTTCTTC.

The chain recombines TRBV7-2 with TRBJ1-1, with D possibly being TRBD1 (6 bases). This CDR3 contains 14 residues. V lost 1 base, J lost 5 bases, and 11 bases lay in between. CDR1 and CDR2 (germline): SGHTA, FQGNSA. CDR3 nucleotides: TGTGCCAGCAGCTTAGAACAGGGTGGGACTGAAGCTTTCTTT. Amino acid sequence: CASSLEQGGTEAFF.

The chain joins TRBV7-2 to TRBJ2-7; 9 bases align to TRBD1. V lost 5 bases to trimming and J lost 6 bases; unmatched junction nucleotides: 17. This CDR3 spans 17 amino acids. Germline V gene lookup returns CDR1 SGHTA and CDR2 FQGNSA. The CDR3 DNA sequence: TGTGCCAGCAGCCCGGAAAGGACAGGGGTGGTTGTAGGCGAGCAGTACTTC. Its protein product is CASSPERTGVVVGEQYF.

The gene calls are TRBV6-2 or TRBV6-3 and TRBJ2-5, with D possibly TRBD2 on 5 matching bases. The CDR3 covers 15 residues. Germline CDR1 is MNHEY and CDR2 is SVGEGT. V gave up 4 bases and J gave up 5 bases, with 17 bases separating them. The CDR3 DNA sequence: TGTGCCAGCAGTTCGTGGGAGTCCATAATGGAGACCCAGTACTTC. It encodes CASSSWESIMETQYF.

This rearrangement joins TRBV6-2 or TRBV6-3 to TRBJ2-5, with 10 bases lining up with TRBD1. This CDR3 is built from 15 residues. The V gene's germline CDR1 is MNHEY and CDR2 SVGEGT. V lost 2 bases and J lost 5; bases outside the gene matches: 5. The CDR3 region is CASSYTRDRGETQYF. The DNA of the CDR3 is TGTGCCAGCAGTTACACCCGGGACAGGGGTGAGACCCAGTACTTC.

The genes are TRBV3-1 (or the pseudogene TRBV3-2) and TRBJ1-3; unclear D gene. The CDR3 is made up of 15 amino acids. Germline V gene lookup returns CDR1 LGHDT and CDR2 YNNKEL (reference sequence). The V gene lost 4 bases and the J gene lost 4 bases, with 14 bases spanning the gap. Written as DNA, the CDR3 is TGTGCCAGCAGCCGCACGGTGTCCCTAGGAAACACCATATATTTT. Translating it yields CASSRTVSLGNTIYF.

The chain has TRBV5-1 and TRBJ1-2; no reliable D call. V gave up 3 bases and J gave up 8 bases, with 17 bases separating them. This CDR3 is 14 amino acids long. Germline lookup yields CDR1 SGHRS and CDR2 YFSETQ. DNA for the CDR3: TGCGCCAGCAGCTGGGAGGACTCGGTGGGCGGCTACACCTTC. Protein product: CASSWEDSVGGYTF.

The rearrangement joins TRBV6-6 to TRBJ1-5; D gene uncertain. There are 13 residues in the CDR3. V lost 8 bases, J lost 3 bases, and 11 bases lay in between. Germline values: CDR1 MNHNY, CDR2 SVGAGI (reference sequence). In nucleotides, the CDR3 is TGTGCCAGCTCAAGCACCCTCAATCAGCCCCAGCATTTT. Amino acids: CASSSTLNQPQHF.

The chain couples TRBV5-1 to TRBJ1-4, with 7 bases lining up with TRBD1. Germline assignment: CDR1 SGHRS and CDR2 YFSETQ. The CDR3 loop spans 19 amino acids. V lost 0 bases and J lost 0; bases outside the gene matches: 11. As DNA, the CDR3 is TGCGCCAGCAGCTTGGCCGGCAGGGGGACCTTTGCAACTAATGAAAAACTGTTTTTT. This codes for CASSLAGRGTFATNEKLFF.

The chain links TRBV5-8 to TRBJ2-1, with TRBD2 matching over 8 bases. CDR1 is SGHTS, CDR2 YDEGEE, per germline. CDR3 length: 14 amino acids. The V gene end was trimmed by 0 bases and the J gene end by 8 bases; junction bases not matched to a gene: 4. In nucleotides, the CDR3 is TGTGCCAGCAGCTTGGCACTAGCGGTCGATGAGCAGTTCTTC. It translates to CASSLALAVDEQFF.

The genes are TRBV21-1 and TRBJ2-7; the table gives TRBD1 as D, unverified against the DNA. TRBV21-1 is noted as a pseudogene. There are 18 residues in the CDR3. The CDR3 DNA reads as TGTGCCAGCAGCCTCCTAATGGGTCCGGGACAGAGCTCCTACGAGCAGTACTTC. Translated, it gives CASSLLMGPGQSSYEQYF.

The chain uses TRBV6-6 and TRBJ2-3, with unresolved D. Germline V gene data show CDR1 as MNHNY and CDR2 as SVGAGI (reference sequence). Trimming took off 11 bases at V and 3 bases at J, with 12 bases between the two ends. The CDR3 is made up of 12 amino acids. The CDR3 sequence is CAASRLTDTQYF. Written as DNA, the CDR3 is TGTGCCGCCTCCCGACTGACAGATACGCAGTATTTT.

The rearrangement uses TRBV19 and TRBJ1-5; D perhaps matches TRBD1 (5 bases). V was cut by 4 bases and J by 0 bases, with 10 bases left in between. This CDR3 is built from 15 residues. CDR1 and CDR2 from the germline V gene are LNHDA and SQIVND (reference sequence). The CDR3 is CASSRTKGSNQPQHF. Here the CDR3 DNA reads TGTGCCAGTAGTAGGACAAAAGGTAGCAATCAGCCCCAGCATTTT. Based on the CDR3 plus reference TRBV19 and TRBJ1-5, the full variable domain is DGGITQSPKYLFRKEGQNVTLSCEQNLNHDAMYWYRQDPGQGLRLIYYSQIVNDFQKGDIAEGYSVSREKKESFPLTVTSAQKNPTAFYLCASSRTKGSNQPQHFGDGTRLSIL.

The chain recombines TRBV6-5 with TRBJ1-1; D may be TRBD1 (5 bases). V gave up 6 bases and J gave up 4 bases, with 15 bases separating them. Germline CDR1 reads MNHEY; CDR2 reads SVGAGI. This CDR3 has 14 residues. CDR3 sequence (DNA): TGTGCCAGCAGCCGAATAAGGGGTCTCACTGAAGCTTTCTTT. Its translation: CASSRIRGLTEAFF.

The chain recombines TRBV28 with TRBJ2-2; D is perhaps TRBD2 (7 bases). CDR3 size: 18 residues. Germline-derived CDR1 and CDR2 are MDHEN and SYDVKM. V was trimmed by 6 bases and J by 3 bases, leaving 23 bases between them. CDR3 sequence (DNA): TGTGCCAGCAGCCCCCCCAAGGGGGGGGCTTTCTACACCGGGGAGCTGTTTTTT. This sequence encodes CASSPPKGGAFYTGELFF.

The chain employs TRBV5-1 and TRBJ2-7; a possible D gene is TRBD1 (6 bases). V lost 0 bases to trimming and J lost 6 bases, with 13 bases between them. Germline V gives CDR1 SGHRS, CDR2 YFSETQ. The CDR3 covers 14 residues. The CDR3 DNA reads TGCGCCAGCAGCTTGGAAGCAGGGGCAGCCGAGCAGTACTTC. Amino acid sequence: CASSLEAGAAEQYF.

The CDR3 DNA reads as TGTGCCTGGAGTGGTGACAGCACGAACACCGGGGAGCTGTTTTTT. Amino acid sequence: CAWSGDSTNTGELFF. The gene calls are TRBV30 and TRBJ2-2; a possible D gene is TRBD1 (5 bases). Between the trimmed V and J ends, which lost 1 base and 0 bases, there was a span of 9 bases. CDR3 length: 15 amino acids. The germline V gene has CDR1 GTSNPN and CDR2 SVGIG (reference sequence).

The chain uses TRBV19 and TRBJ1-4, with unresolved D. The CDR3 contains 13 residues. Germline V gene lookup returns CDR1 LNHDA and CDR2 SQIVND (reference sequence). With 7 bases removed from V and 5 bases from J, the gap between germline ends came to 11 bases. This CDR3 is CASTQSRNEKLFF. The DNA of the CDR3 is TGTGCCAGTACGCAGTCCAGGAATGAAAAACTGTTTTTT.

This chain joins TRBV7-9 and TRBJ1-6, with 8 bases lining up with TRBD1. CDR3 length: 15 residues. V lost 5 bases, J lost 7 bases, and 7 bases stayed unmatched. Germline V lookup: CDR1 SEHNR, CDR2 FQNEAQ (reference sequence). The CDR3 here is CASSPRGQGNSPLHF. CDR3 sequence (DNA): TGTGCCAGCAGCCCTAGAGGACAGGGAAATTCACCCCTCCACTTT.